Following are 21 T cell receptor beta chains from one sample sequenced in a study of T-cell reconstitution after alpha-beta-depleted transplantation in children (dated by TCRdb to about 2016). Library preparation employed PCR. Sequencing instrument: Illumina HiSeq 2500. To normalize quantification of the TCRbeta repertoire, the TCR libraries were built with molecular barcoding that relied on unique molecular identifiers. TCRdb reanalyzed the raw reads on its own, using fastp at Q25 for trimming and MiXCR for clone calling, and kept in-frame beta chains. Each entry is one CDR3 protein sequence, shown with its most common DNA and genes. The sample table shows fewer than 350,000 distinct CDR3 sequences, and around 9.1% are seen once. The ten largest clonotypes hold roughly 7% of the sample. The sample's treatment or condition, from its label and the paper: allogeneic hematopoietic cell transplantation with graft depleted of TCRalphabeta T cells and CD19 B cells.

The source material was PBMCs, sampled before TCRalphabeta/CD19-depleted stem cell transplant. The origin of the receptors is a boy under two years old with acute myeloid leukemia, due to receive a stem cell transplant.

The J gene is TRBJ2-1, the V gene TRBV5-1, with a weak D call TRBD2 (5 bases). The V end was cut by 5 bases, the J end by 2 bases, with 8 bases between. The CDR3 loop spans 13 amino acids. CDR1 is SGHRS and CDR2 is YFSETQ in the germline V gene. The CDR3: CASSTGAYNEQFF. In DNA, the CDR3 is TGCGCCAGCAGTACCGGGGCCTACAATGAGCAGTTCTTC.

This clonotype was found many times. J is TRBJ2-1 and V is TRBV5-1; 8 nucleotides agree with TRBD2. The V gene's germline CDR1 is SGHRS and CDR2 YFSETQ. Unmatched junction bases numbered 6, after V lost 4 bases and J lost 0 bases. The CDR3 is made up of 16 amino acids. This chain's CDR3 is CASSISGDSSYNEQFF. CDR3 sequence (DNA): TGCGCCAGCAGCATTAGCGGGGATAGCTCCTACAATGAGCAGTTCTTC.

This clonotype was seen repeatedly, ten times or more. The chain links TRBV11-2 to TRBJ1-4; D not certain. CDR3 length: 15 amino acids. CDR1 is SGHAT, CDR2 FQNNGV, per germline. The ends were cut back, 5 bases at V and 8 bases at J, with 18 bases in the middle. This chain's CDR3 is CASSALPGGEEKLFF. The CDR3 DNA is TGTGCCAGCAGCGCTTTACCGGGAGGCGAGGAAAAACTGTTTTTT.

In its sample, this clonotype was seen many times. J is TRBJ2-2 and V is TRBV20-1; 7 nucleotides agree with TRBD2. After removal of 4 bases from V and 6 bases from J, the junction contained 2 bases not matched to a gene. Germline CDR1 is DFQATT and CDR2 is SNEGSKA (reference sequence). This CDR3 spans 12 amino acids. The chain's CDR3 is CSATREAGELFF. CDR3 DNA sequence: TGCAGTGCTACCCGGGAGGCCGGGGAGCTGTTTTTT.

This clonotype appeared a few times. The gene calls are TRBV30 and TRBJ2-1; possibly TRBD2 for D (5 bases). V was shortened by 3 bases and J by 9 bases, with 9 bases between the two germline ends. Germline CDR1 GTSNPN, CDR2 SVGIG (reference sequence). This CDR3 spans 11 amino acids. CDR3: CAWREEGEQFF. The CDR3 nucleotides are TGTGCCTGGAGAGAAGAGGGTGAGCAGTTCTTC.

The chain links TRBV19 to TRBJ2-3; D call uncertain. Germline CDR1 LNHDA, CDR2 SQIVND (reference sequence). V was shortened by 8 bases and J by 3 bases, with 15 bases between the two germline ends. The CDR3 has 14 amino acids. This CDR3 is CASQTGFLTDTQYF. The CDR3 DNA follows: TGTGCCAGTCAGACCGGTTTTTTAACAGATACGCAGTATTTT.

This clonotype was counted many times. This chain joins TRBV27 and TRBJ2-2; TRBD2 is a possible D gene (5 bases). V shed 6 bases and J shed 5 bases, with 13 bases lying between them. The CDR3 length is 14 residues. Germline V gene sequence: CDR1 MNHEY, CDR2 SMNVEV (reference sequence). The DNA for the CDR3 is TGTGCCAGCAGCCCCTCAGGAGGAACCGGGGAGCTGTTTTTT. This gives the protein CASSPSGGTGELFF.

This clonotype appeared many times. This chain connects TRBV28 to TRBJ1-1, with D hard to call. Germline V gives CDR1 MDHEN, CDR2 SYDVKM. Trimming removed 2 bases from V and 5 bases from J, with 6 bases in between. The CDR3 spans 12 residues. CDR3 region: CASSLGRTEAFF. DNA for the CDR3: TGTGCCAGCAGTTTAGGACGGACTGAAGCTTTCTTT.

This clonotype was observed a few times. The genes are TRBV12-3 or TRBV12-4 and TRBJ2-7; D is unresolved. The length of the CDR3 is 14 residues. The germline V and J ends were trimmed by 10 bases and 2 bases, with 18 bases remaining between them. CDR3 nucleotide sequence: TGTGCCATCTCGGGTCCAGCCCCCCCCTACGAGCAGTACTTC. This encodes CAISGPAPPYEQYF.

This clonotype was seen at least ten times. The genes are TRBV3-1 and TRBJ2-5, with D perhaps TRBD1 or TRBD2 (6 bases each). This CDR3 is built from 14 residues. Germline V gene lookup returns CDR1 LGHDT and CDR2 YNNKEL (reference sequence). V was cut by 3 bases and J by 5 bases, with 13 bases left in between. The CDR3 coding sequence is TGTGCCAGCAGCCACCTCGGGGGCTGGGAGACCCAGTACTTC. It translates to CASSHLGGWETQYF.

This clonotype was picked up many times. V gene TRBV11-3 combines with J gene TRBJ2-7; D uncertain. The V end lost 1 base, the J end lost 6 bases, and 7 bases lay between the germline ends. CDR1 SGHNT and CDR2 YENEEA come from the germline V gene. CDR3 size: 12 residues. CDR3 coding DNA: TGTGCCAGCAGCTTAGGAAGGAGCGAGCAGTACTTC. It codes for CASSLGRSEQYF.

The table lists this clonotype with many counts. The rearrangement uses TRBV5-1 and TRBJ2-7; 8 bases are a match to TRBD1. J lost 10 bases, V lost 4 bases, and 4 bases had no gene match. Germline V gene sequence: CDR1 SGHRS, CDR2 YFSETQ. CDR3 size: 11 residues. The CDR3 region is CASSIGQGQYF. The CDR3 DNA reads as TGCGCCAGCAGCATCGGACAGGGACAGTACTTC.

This clonotype was recorded many times. The chain links TRBV5-6 to TRBJ1-1, with D maybe TRBD1 (5 bases). The CDR3 runs to 12 residues. The germline V and J ends were trimmed by 4 bases and 4 bases, with 8 bases remaining between them. Germline V gives CDR1 SGHDT, CDR2 YYEEEE. Written as DNA, the CDR3 is TGTGCCAGCAGCGGGGACGTCACTGAAGCTTTCTTT. Amino acids: CASSGDVTEAFF.

The J gene is TRBJ2-5, the V gene TRBV7-9; 7 bases are shared with TRBD2. The V and J ends lost 6 bases and 2 bases, in that order; junction bases with no gene match: 9. The length of the CDR3 is 15 residues. Germline V lookup: CDR1 SEHNR, CDR2 FQNEAQ (reference sequence). CDR3 bases: TGTGCCAGCAGAACGGTCTCAGCGGGGCAAGAGACCCAGTACTTC. Translated, it gives CASRTVSAGQETQYF.

This clonotype was seen many times. The chain joins TRBV7-2 to TRBJ2-7; the match to TRBD1 covers 7 bases. The J segment lost 3 bases and the V segment lost 0 bases, leaving 5 bases of the junction unmatched. The CDR3 runs to 15 residues. The germline V gene encodes CDR1 SGHTA and CDR2 FQGNSA. Here the CDR3 reads CASSLAGGYGYEQYF. The CDR3 DNA follows: TGTGCCAGCAGCTTAGCAGGGGGCTATGGCTACGAGCAGTACTTC.

The J gene is TRBJ2-5, the V gene TRBV12-2; the table's TRBD1 call for D was not verified on the DNA. TRBV12-2 counts as a pseudogene. The CDR3 is 15 residues long. The CDR3 loop is CASRFRTGNQETQYF. The CDR3 DNA reads as TGTGCAAGTCGCTTTAGGACAGGGAACCAAGAGACCCAGTACTTC.

The sample holds many counts of this clonotype. J is TRBJ2-7 and V is TRBV9; D tentatively reads TRBD1 or TRBD2 (5 bases each). V was cut by 0 bases and J by 0 bases, with 7 bases left in between. Per germline, CDR1 SGDLS and CDR2 YYNGEE. The CDR3 length is 14 residues. The CDR3 DNA reads TGTGCCAGCAGCGTAGGGGGGTCCTCCTACGAGCAGTACTTC. The encoded protein is CASSVGGSSYEQYF.

This clonotype was detected ten times or more. This chain uses TRBV7-9 with TRBJ2-7; tentatively, D is TRBD1 or TRBD2 (5 bases each). This CDR3 contains 16 residues. Germline CDR1 and CDR2: SEHNR and FQNEAQ (reference sequence). V lost 1 base to trimming and J lost 0 bases, with 13 bases between them. The chain's CDR3 is CASSLDPWGSSYEQYF. CDR3 sequence (DNA): TGTGCCAGCAGCTTAGACCCCTGGGGGAGCTCCTACGAGCAGTACTTC.

The CDR3 sequence: CASSKQGFSYEQYF. CDR3 in DNA: TGTGCCAGCAGTAAACAGGGATTCTCCTACGAGCAGTACTTC. The chain combines TRBV6-2 or TRBV6-3 with TRBJ2-7; a weak D match, TRBD1 (6 bases). The V gene lost 5 bases and the J gene lost 0 bases, with 11 bases spanning the gap. This CDR3 spans 14 amino acids. Germline values: CDR1 MNHEY, CDR2 SVGEGT.

This clonotype was observed at least ten times. The chain has TRBV28 and TRBJ1-4, with a tentative D call TRBD1 (6 bases). Germline V gene sequence: CDR1 MDHEN, CDR2 SYDVKM. CDR3 length equals 15 residues. V was trimmed by 1 base and J by 7 bases, leaving 13 bases between them. The CDR3 coding sequence is TGTGCCAGCAGTTTATTGGACAGTCTAAGTGAAAAACTGTTTTTT. Translating it yields CASSLLDSLSEKLFF.

This clonotype showed up many times. The chain combines TRBV18 with TRBJ1-2; D unresolved. V was pared by 0 bases and J by 5 bases, with 7 bases between. The CDR3 spans 13 residues. Looked up from germline, CDR1 is KGHSH and CDR2 is LQKENI. The CDR3: CASSPPTEYGYTF. The CDR3 bases are TGTGCCAGCTCACCACCGACGGAATATGGCTACACCTTC.